These 2 T cell receptor beta chains were all obtained from the same sample, sequenced in a study of T cells in narcolepsy (dated by TCRdb to 2016 to 2018). Library method: the immunoSEQ multiplex PCR assay. In TCRdb, the immuneACCESS table is reduced to in-frame sequences with V and J assigned. These tables do not hold every clone; where another copy was compared, an unresolved V gene accounts for under half, and the others remain unexplained. This sample is represented by 25,000 to 35,000 clones; roughly four fifths of them were singletons. 2.6% of the sample comes from the top ten. Specimen: CD45RA- memory CD4+ T cells from PBMCs. The meaning of the sample's cell subset or site label: memory T cells sorted ex vivo from peripheral blood. These receptors came from a human donor with narcolepsy.

This clone has a handful of counts. This sequence joins TRBV4-2 and TRBJ1-1; D uncertain. The CDR3 consists of 13 residues. V lost 3 bases and J 7 bases, leaving 12 bases between the germline ends. Germline V CDR1 and CDR2: LGHNA, YNFKEQ. The CDR3 protein is CASSQVRAGEAFF. The CDR3 nucleotides read TGTGCCAGCAGCCAGGTGAGGGCCGGTGAAGCTTTCTTT.

The chain employs TRBV9 and TRBJ2-7; weak D call: TRBD1 (5 bases). Trimming pared 1 base from V and 3 bases from J, leaving 11 bases between. Germline V CDR1 and CDR2: SGDLS, YYNGEE. This CDR3 spans 14 amino acids. As DNA, the CDR3 is TGTGCCAGCAGCGTATTATCCAGGGACTACGAGCAGTACTTC. Translating it yields CASSVLSRDYEQYF.